A selection of T cell receptor beta chains follows, all from one sample in a study of blood T cells in healthy people across ages. TCRdb fed the 5' RACE reads into MiXCR, producing one record per CDR3 protein. The data show about 670,000 distinct CDR3 sequences, 40% to 65% seen once. The material sequenced was blood. These receptors originate from a woman aged 80 or over in good health. Both conserved end residues are part of each CDR3. A D gene is named only where the DNA matches it firmly. Clone size is given for some rows only: seen once, a few or many times, or a class if the clone is expanded.

D	size	J	V	DNA	CDR3
NA	NA	TRBJ2-5	TRBV27	TGTGCCAGCAGCCCACTCGGCCGTAACAATGAGCAGTACTTC	CASSPLGRNNEQYF
TRBD2	few	TRBJ2-3	TRBV24-1	TGTGCCACCAGTGATGCGGGACTACCAGATACGCAGTATTTT	CATSDAGLPDTQYF
TRBD2	many	TRBJ2-1	TRBV27	TGTGCCAGCAGCCACGAGCCGAGACTAGCGGGAAACAATGAGCAGTTCTTC	CASSHEPRLAGNNEQFF
TRBD2	few	TRBJ2-3	TRBV30	TGTGCCTGGACGAAGCGGGGGAACACAGATACGCAGTATTTT	CAWTKRGNTDTQYF
NA	once	TRBJ2-3	TRBV7-9	TGTGCCAGCAGCTTGGGAGCGCTTGGGGGCACAGATACGCAGTATTTT	CASSLGALGGTDTQYF
TRBD1	NA	TRBJ2-3	TRBV12-3/TRBV12-4	TGTGCCAGCAGCGACGACAGGGGGCGGACAAATACGCAGTATTTT	CASSDDRGRTNTQYF
NA	many	TRBJ2-1	TRBV7-9	TGTGCCAGCAGCGGACGCGGACTGTACCCCTACAATGAGCAGTTCTTC	CASSGRGLYPYNEQFF
NA	many	TRBJ2-1	TRBV29-1	TGCAGCGTTAACGGGCTTACCTACAATGAGCAGTTCTTC	CSVNGLTYNEQFF
NA	NA	TRBJ2-5	TRBV5-4	TGTGCCAGCAGCGGCCGGGACACGAACAATGAGCAGTACTTC	CASSGRDTNNEQYF
NA	many	TRBJ2-3	TRBV7-9	TGTGCCAGCAGCCCTAGACTCCCCCGCACAGATACGCAGTATTTT	CASSPRLPRTDTQYF
NA	many	TRBJ2-5	TRBV24-1	TGTGCCACCAGTGATTTCCTACAAGAGACCCAGTACTTC	CATSDFLQETQYF